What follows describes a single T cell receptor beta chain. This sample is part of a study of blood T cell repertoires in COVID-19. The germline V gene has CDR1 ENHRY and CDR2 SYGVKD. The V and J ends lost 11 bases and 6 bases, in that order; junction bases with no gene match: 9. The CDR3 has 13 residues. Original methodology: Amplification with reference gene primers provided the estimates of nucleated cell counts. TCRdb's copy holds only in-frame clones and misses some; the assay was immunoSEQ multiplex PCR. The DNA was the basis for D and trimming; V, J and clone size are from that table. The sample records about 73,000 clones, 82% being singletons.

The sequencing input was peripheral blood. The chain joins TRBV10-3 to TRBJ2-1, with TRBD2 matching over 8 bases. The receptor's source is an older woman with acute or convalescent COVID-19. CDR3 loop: CASTGTSFNEQFF. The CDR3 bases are TGTGCCTCCACCGGGACTAGTTTCAATGAGCAGTTCTTC.